Sequencing of this T cell receptor beta chain was carried out in a study of OX40 agonist ivuxolimab in advanced cancers. Germline CDR1 reads SGHRS; CDR2 reads YFSETQ. CDR3 length: 16 amino acids. Trimming removed 1 base from V and 2 bases from J, with 14 bases in between. Assay used: immunoSEQ multiplex PCR; TCRdb lists only in-frame clones, some missing. This sample carries some 85,000 clones, roughly 89% of them seen once, and the ten largest clones take 1.6%. The source of this sequence is an adult with an advanced solid tumor such as melanoma, head and neck, liver or kidney cancer. Specimen: CD4+ or CD8+ T cells sorted from blood, collected in a trial of the OX40 agonist ivuxolimab. V gene TRBV5-1 combines with J gene TRBJ2-3; possible D gene TRBD2, 7 bases. As DNA, the CDR3 is TGCGCCAGCAGCTTGCAAGGGAGGGGGGCCACAGATACGCAGTATTTT. Its translation is CASSLQGRGATDTQYF.